The next 4 T cell receptor beta chains were all read from a single sample in a study of shared clonotypes between healthy human individuals. Measured with immunoSEQ multiplex PCR; TCRdb has only the in-frame clones, and not every one. The sample carries 650,000 to 750,000 clones, less than 80% recorded once. Sequencing was done on a sample of memory CD4+ T cells sorted from blood. The sample's subset: CD45RA-negative fraction. Receptor source: a woman in her thirties in good health.

V gene TRBV10-2 combines with J gene TRBJ2-1, with TRBD2 matching 8 bases. This CDR3 spans 13 amino acids. Germline-derived CDR1 and CDR2 are WSHSY and SAAADI. Unmatched junction bases numbered 4, after V lost 5 bases and J lost 7 bases. The CDR3 coding sequence is TGCGCCAGCAGTAGCGGGAGACTAAATGAGCAGTTCTTC. Translation gives CASSSGRLNEQFF.

This clone has only one observation. This chain uses TRBV6-1 with TRBJ1-2; TRBD1 aligns across 7 bases. The CDR3 extends over 12 amino acids. The germline V gene encodes CDR1 MNHNS and CDR2 SASEGT. Unmatched junction bases numbered 2, after V lost 7 bases and J lost 3 bases. The CDR3 here is CASNTGDYGYTF. The DNA for the CDR3 is TGTGCCAGCAATACAGGGGACTATGGCTACACCTTC.

The chain recombines TRBV19 with TRBJ1-5, with D possibly being TRBD1 (5 bases). The CDR3 is 17 residues long. V lost 3 bases, J lost 4 bases, and 19 bases lay in between. The germline V gene has CDR1 LNHDA and CDR2 SQIVND (reference sequence). The CDR3 here is CASSIRVRASTNQPQHF. CDR3 coding DNA: TGTGCCAGTAGTATCAGGGTTAGGGCCAGCACAAATCAGCCCCAGCATTTT. Supplemented by reference TRBV19 and TRBJ1-5, the full variable domain reads DGGITQSPKYLFRKEGQNVTLSCEQNLNHDAMYWYRQDPGQGLRLIYYSQIVNDFQKGDIAEGYSVSREKKESFPLTVTSAQKNPTAFYLCASSIRVRASTNQPQHFGDGTRLSIL.

This clone was counted between two and nine times. This rearrangement joins TRBV19 to TRBJ1-1; maybe TRBD1 (5 bases). This CDR3 has 14 residues. V was shortened by 1 base and J by 11 bases, with 17 bases between the two germline ends. Germline CDR1 is LNHDA and CDR2 is SQIVND (reference sequence). The CDR3 DNA reads as TGTGCCAGTAGTATAGCATCGGCGGGGCGCGGGGCTTTCTTT. Translated, it gives CASSIASAGRGAFF.